This entry is about one T cell receptor beta chain. Profiled with immunoSEQ multiplex PCR; TCRdb holds only in-frame clones, not every one. This table has around 620,000 clones, approximately 90% appearing once. The entry originates in a study of blood T cell repertoires in COVID-19. Study at large: Whether acute or convalescent, the COVID-19 samples came from the United States, Italy and Spain. PBMCs, B-cell-depleted T cells, or T cells provided the cDNA or gDNA that made up the material.

The sample comprised peripheral blood. The sequence came from a young woman with acute or convalescent COVID-19.

CDR3 nucleotides: TGTGCCAGCAGCCAAGTTTCCGGGTCCACAGATACGCAGTATTTT. Translating gives CASSQVSGSTDTQYF. The rearrangement joins TRBV14 to TRBJ2-3; D unclear. The CDR3 contains 15 residues. Germline V lookup: CDR1 SGHDN, CDR2 FVKESK. V was shortened by 1 base and J by 2 bases, with 10 bases between the two germline ends.